Sequencing of this T cell receptor (beta chain) was carried out in a study of T cell responses to AZD1222 COVID-19 vaccine. Regarding the study as a whole: Clonal diversity was possibly underestimated, and white British individuals and females predominated among donors. With two AZD1222 doses given, Spike-specific TCR breadth and depth both rose. Vaccine-associated CD4 TCRs spanned spike, dominant at 160-218 and 743-854.

Second-dose groups at about 4 or about 12 weeks were pooled. As concerns this clone: Its antigen is not known.

Germline V gene lookup returns CDR1 SGHRS and CDR2 YFSETQ. This CDR3 has 15 amino acids. The V segment lost 2 bases and the J segment 4 bases; nucleotides outside the gene matches: 7. Sequencing was performed with immunoSEQ multiplex PCR; in TCRdb, only in-frame clones are kept and a portion is missing. Here the sample spans tens of thousands of clones, about nine tenths being singletons. This chain connects TRBV5-1 to TRBJ2-7; 9 bases map to TRBD2. Specimen: peripheral blood, collected 28 days after the second AZD1222 dose. The clonotype was recovered from an adult who received the AZD1222 COVID-19 vaccine. This chain's CDR3 is CASSLNSGGTYEQYF. The DNA of the CDR3 is TGCGCCAGCAGCTTAAATAGCGGGGGCACATACGAGCAGTACTTC.